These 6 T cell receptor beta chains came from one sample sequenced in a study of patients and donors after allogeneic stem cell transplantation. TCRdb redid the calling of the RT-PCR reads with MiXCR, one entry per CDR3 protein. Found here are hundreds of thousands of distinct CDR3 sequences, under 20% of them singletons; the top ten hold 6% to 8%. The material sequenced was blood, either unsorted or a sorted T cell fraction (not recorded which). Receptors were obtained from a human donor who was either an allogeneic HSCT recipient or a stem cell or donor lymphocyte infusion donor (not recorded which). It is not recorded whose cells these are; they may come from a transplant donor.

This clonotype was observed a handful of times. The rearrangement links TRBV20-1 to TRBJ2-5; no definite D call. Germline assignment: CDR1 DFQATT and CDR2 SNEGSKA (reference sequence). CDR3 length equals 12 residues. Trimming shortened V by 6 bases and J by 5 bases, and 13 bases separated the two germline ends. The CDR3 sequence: CSANEREETQYF. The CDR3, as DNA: TGCAGTGCCAACGAGCGCGAGGAGACCCAGTACTTC.

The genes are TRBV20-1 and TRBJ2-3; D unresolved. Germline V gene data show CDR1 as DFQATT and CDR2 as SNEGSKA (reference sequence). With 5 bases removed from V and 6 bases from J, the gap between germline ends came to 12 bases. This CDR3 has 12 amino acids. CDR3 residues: CSAGPLTDTQYF. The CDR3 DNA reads TGCAGTGCTGGCCCTTTGACGGATACGCAGTATTTT.

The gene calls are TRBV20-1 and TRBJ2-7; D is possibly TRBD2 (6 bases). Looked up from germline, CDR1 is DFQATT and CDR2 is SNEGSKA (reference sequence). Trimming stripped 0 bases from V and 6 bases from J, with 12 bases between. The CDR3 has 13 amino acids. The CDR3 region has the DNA TGCAGTGCTAGAGATACGGGGGTGGCCGAGCAGTACTTC. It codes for CSARDTGVAEQYF.

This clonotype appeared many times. For the CDR3, the DNA is TGTGCCAGCAGCTTAGGACTAGCGGGGGGCCGCTCCTACAATGAGCAGTTCTTC. It codes for CASSLGLAGGRSYNEQFF. The genes are TRBV11-1 and TRBJ2-1, with TRBD2 identical over 13 bases. Trimming cost V 1 base and J 0 bases; bases outside gene matches: 3. The CDR3 is 18 residues long. The germline V gene encodes CDR1 SGHAT and CDR2 FQDESV (reference sequence). The complete variable domain, with remaining parts taken from reference TRBV11-1 and TRBJ2-1, reads EAEVAQSPRYKITEKSQAVAFWCDPISGHATLYWYRQILGQGPELLVQFQDESVVDDSQLPKDRFSAERLKGVDSTLKIQPAELGDSAMYLCASSLGLAGGRSYNEQFFGPGTRLTVL.

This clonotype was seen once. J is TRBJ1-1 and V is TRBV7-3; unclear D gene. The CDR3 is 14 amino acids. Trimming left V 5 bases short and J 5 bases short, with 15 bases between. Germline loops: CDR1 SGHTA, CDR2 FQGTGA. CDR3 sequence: CASSPAHSKTEAFF. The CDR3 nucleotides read TGTGCCAGCAGCCCCGCTCACAGTAAGACTGAAGCTTTCTTT.

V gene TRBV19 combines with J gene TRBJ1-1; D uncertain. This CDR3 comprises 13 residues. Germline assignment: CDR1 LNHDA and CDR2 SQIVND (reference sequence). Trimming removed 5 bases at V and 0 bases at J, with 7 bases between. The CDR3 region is CASSAAMNTEAFF. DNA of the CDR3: TGTGCCAGTAGTGCGGCTATGAACACTGAAGCTTTCTTT.